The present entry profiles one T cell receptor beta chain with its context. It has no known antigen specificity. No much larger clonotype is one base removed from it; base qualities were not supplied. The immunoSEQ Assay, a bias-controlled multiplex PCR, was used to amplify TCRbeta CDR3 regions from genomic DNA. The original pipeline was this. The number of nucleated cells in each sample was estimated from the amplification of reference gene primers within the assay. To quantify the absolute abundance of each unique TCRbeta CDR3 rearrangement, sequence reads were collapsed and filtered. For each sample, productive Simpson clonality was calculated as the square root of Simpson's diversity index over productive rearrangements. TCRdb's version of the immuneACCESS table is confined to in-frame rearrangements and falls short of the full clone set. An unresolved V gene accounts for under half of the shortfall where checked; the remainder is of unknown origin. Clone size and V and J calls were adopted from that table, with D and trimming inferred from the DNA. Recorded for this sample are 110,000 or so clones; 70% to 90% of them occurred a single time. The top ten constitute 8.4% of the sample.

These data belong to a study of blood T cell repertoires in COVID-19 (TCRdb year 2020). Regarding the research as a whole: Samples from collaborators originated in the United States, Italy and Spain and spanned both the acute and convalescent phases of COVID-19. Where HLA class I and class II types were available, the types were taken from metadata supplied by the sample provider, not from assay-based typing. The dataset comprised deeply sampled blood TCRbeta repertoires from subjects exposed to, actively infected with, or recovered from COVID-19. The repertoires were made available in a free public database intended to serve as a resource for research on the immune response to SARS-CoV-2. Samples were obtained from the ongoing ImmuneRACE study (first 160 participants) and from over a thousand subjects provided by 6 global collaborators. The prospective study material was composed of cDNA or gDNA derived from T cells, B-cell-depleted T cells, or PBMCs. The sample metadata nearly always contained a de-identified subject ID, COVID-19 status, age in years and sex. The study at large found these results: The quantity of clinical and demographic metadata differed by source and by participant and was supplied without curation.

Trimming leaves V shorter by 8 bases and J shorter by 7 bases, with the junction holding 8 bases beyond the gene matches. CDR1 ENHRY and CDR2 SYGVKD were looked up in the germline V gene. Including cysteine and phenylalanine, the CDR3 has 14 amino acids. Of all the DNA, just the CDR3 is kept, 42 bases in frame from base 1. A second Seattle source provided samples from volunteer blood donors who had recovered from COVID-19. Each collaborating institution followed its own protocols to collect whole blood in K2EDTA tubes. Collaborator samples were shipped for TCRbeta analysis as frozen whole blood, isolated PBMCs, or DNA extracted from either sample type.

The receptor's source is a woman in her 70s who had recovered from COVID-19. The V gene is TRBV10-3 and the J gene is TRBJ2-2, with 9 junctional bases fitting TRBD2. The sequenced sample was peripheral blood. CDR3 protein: CAIGLAGAGGELFF. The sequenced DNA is TGTGCCATCGGGTTAGCGGGAGCAGGCGGGGAGCTGTTTTTT.